This T cell receptor beta chain came from a study of blood T cell repertoires in COVID-19. The wider study: Acute-phase and convalescent COVID-19 samples originated in the United States, Italy and Spain. Nucleic acid was either cDNA or gDNA, and it came from T cells, B-cell-depleted T cells, or PBMCs.

The CDR3 totals 15 residues. V was cut by 7 bases and J by 4 bases, with 19 bases left in between. CDR1 is MNHNY and CDR2 is SVGAGI in the germline V gene (reference sequence). As processed by the authors: Amplifying reference gene primers gave estimates of nucleated cell counts. TCRdb's table, derived via immunoSEQ multiplex PCR, lists solely in-frame clones and lacks some. The DNA gave D and trimming, while V, J and clone size come from that table. This table holds some 280,000 clones, approximately 86% found once. The chain links TRBV6-6 to TRBJ1-1; possible D gene TRBD1, 6 bases. The sequenced sample consisted of peripheral blood. The TCR comes from a woman aged 50 to 65 with active or convalescent COVID-19. CDR3 in amino acids: CASKIQGNTGTEAFF. As DNA, the CDR3 is TGTGCCAGCAAAATCCAGGGGAATACGGGCACTGAAGCTTTCTTT.